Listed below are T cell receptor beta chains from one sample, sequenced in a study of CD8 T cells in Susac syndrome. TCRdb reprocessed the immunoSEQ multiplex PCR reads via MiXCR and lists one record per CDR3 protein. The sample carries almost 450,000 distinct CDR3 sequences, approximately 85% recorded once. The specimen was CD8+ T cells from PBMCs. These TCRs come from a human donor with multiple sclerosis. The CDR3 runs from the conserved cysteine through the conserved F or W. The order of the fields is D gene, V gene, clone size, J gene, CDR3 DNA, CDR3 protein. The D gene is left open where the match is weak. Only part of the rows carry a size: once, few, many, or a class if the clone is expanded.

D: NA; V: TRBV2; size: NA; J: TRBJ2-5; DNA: TGTGCCAGCAGTGAAACCAGTGACCAGTACTTC; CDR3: CASSETSDQYF
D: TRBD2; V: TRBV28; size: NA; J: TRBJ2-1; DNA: TGTGCCAGCAGTCGGGAGGGTGGGGGCCTTAATGAGCAGTTCTTC; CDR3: CASSREGGGLNEQFF
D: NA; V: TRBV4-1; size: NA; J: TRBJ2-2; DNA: TGCGCCAGCAGCAAAATTGGGATGGACACCGGGGAGCTGTTTTTT; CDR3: CASSKIGMDTGELFF
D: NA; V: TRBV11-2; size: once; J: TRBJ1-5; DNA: TGTGCCAGCAGCTCGGAGGACGGCCAGCCCCAGCATTTT; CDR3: CASSSEDGQPQHF
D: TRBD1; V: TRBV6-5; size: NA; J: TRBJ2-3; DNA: TGTGCCAGCAGTTGGGACAGAGACACAGATACGCAGTATTTT; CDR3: CASSWDRDTDTQYF
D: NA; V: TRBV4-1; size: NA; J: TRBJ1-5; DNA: TGCGCCAGCAGCCAAGAGACAGGACTCAATCAGCCCCAGCATTTT; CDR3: CASSQETGLNQPQHF
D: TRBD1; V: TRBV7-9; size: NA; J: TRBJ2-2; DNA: TGTGCCAGCCGAACTGTCACAGGGAAGGACAGGGGGGAGCTGTTTTTT; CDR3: CASRTVTGKDRGELFF
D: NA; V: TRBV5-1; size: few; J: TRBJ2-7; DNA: TGCGCCAGCAGCTACGGAATCATCTACGAGCAGTACTTC; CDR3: CASSYGIIYEQYF
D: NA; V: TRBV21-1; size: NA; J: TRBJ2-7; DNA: TGTGCCAGCAGCTTTAGAACGGACACCGAAACCTACGAGCAGTACTTC; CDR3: CASSFRTDTETYEQYF
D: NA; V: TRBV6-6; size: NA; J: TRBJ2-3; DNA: TGTGCCAGCAGTTACTCGTTACAGGCCGGAGATACGCAGTATTTT; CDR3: CASSYSLQAGDTQYF
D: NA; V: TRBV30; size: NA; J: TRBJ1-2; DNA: TGTGCCTGTTGGGATATAGATGGCTACACCTTC; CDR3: CACWDIDGYTF
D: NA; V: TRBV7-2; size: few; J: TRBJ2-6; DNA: TGTGCCAGCAGCTTAGTTGTCAGCTTACCGAGCTCTGGGGCCAACGTCCTGACTTTC; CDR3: CASSLVVSLPSSGANVLTF
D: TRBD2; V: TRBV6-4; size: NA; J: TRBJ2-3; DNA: TGTGCCAGCAGTGTCGGGACTAGCGGGACAGATACGCAGTATTTT; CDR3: CASSVGTSGTDTQYF
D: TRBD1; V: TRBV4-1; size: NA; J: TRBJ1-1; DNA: TGCGCCAGCAGCTCGCACAGGGGGAACACTGAAGCTTTCTTT; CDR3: CASSSHRGNTEAFF
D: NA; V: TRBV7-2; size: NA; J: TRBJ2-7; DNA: TGTGCCAGCAGCTCCCCCAACCAAGGTTACGAGCAGTACTTC; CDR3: CASSSPNQGYEQYF
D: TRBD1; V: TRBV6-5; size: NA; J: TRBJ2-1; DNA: TGTGCCAGCACCTCGGGACAGGGGGCCTACAATGAGCAGTTCTTC; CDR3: CASTSGQGAYNEQFF
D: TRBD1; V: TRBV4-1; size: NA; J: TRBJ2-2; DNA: TGCGCCAGCAGCCAAGGGACAGGGGACACCGGGGAGCTGTTTTTT; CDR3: CASSQGTGDTGELFF
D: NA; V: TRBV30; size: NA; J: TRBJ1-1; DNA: TGTGCCTGGAGTGTATTGTTTGGGCAGGGCGGGATTGAAGCTTTCTTT; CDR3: CAWSVLFGQGGIEAFF
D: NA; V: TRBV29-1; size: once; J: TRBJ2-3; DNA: TGCAGCGTTGATAGCCCACACTACACAGATACGCAGTATTTT; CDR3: CSVDSPHYTDTQYF
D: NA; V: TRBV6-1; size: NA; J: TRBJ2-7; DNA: TGTGCCAGCAGTGAAACTTTCACAGGGTACGAGCAGTACTTC; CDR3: CASSETFTGYEQYF
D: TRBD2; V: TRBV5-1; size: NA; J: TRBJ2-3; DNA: TGCGCCAGCAGCGCTACACTAGCGGGAGGGCCTTCTGATACGCAGTATTTT; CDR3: CASSATLAGGPSDTQYF
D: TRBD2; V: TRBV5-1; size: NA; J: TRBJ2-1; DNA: TGCGCCAGCAGCAAGGGACTAGCGGGGACCGACTCCTACAATGAGCAGTTCTTC; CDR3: CASSKGLAGTDSYNEQFF
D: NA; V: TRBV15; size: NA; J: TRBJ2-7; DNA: TGTGCCACCAGCAATCAGGGGACCTACGAGCAGTACTTC; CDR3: CATSNQGTYEQYF
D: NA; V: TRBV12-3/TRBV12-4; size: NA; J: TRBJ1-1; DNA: TGTGCCAGCGGTCACTACAACACTGAAGCTTTCTTT; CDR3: CASGHYNTEAFF
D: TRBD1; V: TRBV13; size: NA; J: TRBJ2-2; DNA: TGTGCCAGCAGCTTATCCTTAGGGACAGGGAACACCGGGGAGCTGTTTTTT; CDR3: CASSLSLGTGNTGELFF
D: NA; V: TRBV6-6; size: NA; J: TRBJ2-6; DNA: TGTGCCATAGAGACTGGGGCCAACGTCCTGACTTTC; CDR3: CAIETGANVLTF
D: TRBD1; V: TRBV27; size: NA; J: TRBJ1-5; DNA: TGTGCCAGCAGCTTTGCAGGGGGCGTGCAGCCCCAGCATTTT; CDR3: CASSFAGGVQPQHF
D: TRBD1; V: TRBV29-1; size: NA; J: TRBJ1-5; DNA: TGCAGCGTCGCCCAGGGGGCGAGTAGTCAGCCCCAGCATTTT; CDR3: CSVAQGASSQPQHF
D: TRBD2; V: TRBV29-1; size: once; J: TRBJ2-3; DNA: TGCAGCGTTGATCGGACTAGCGGCACAGATACGCAGTATTTT; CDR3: CSVDRTSGTDTQYF
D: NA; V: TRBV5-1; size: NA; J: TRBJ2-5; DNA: TGCGCCAGCTCCACATCCGACACTCTCCAAGAGACCCAGTACTTC; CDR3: CASSTSDTLQETQYF
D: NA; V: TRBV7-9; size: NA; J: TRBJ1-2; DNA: TGTGCCAGCGAAGTACAGGGAATGGGCTATGGCTACACCTTC; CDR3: CASEVQGMGYGYTF
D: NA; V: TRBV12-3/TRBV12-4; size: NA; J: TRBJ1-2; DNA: TGTGCCAGCAGTTTAGTTCCAGGGAGCTATGGCTACACCTTC; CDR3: CASSLVPGSYGYTF
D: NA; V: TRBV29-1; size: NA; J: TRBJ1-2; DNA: TGCAGCGACCGCCGGGACTACACCTTC; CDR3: CSDRRDYTF